This TCR beta chain was captured in a study of immune evolution from preneoplasia to lung adenocarcinoma. Findings of the study overall: Later-stage lesions appeared to have more T cells, more diversity, less clonality.

Remarks on this clone: Its antigen is still unknown.

The table came from immunoSEQ multiplex PCR; TCRdb's copy has only in-frame clones and leaves some out. The data contain 4,000 to 4,500 clones, roughly 85% of them singletons. This CDR3 has 14 amino acids. CDR1 and CDR2 from the germline V gene are MNHEY and SVGAGI. Trimming cost V 0 bases and J 2 bases, with 8 bases left between them. Source material: FFPE minimally invasive lung adenocarcinoma tissue. This chain connects TRBV6-5 to TRBJ2-7, with a weak D call TRBD2 (5 bases). This receptor was identified in a donor aged 70 or older with lung adenocarcinoma. The CDR3 is CASSYSEGTYEQYF. CDR3 bases: TGTGCCAGCAGTTACTCCGAGGGAACCTACGAGCAGTACTTC.